These 29 T cell receptor beta chains originate from one sample sequenced in a study of cytomegalovirus exposure and HLA in healthy donors (dated by TCRdb to about 2017). Library prep was done by the immunoSEQ multiplex PCR assay. TCRdb's version of the immuneACCESS table is confined to in-frame rearrangements and falls short of the full clone set. An unresolved V gene accounts for under half of the shortfall where checked; the remainder is of unknown origin. The sample profile shows 70,000 to 75,000 clones; 94% of them were found once. Jointly, the top ten make up approximately 1% of the sample. Sequenced sample: PBMCs. The receptors here all came from a woman aged 18-35 years in good health and CMV-seronegative.

Regarding this clone: Germline is not matched at one junction end, which may reflect a read error. The chain uses TRBV5-4 and TRBJ2-2; 13 nucleotides align to TRBD2. Germline values: CDR1 SGHNT, CDR2 YYREEE (reference sequence). The CDR3 runs to 17 residues. CDR3 sequence (DNA): TGTGCCAGCAGTTTGGGACTAGCGGGGCCGTACACCGGGGAGCTGTTTTTT. It specifies CASSLGLAGPYTGELFF.

The chain links TRBV27 to TRBJ2-2; D ambiguous. The CDR3 has 12 amino acids. Germline V gene lookup returns CDR1 MNHEY and CDR2 SMNVEV (reference sequence). The ends were cut back, 2 bases at V and 9 bases at J, with 7 bases in the middle. This chain's CDR3 is CASSLLGRELFF. CDR3 nucleotides: TGTGCCAGCAGTTTACTGGGCCGGGAGCTGTTTTTT.

The J gene is TRBJ1-4, the V gene TRBV2; 9 bases agree with TRBD1. Looked up from germline, CDR1 is SNHLY and CDR2 is FYNNEI. The length of the CDR3 is 17 residues. Germline trimming cut 2 bases from V and 4 bases from J; bases unmatched to any gene: 8. CDR3 protein: CASSEPGQGQDNEKLFF. CDR3 DNA sequence: TGTGCCAGCAGTGAACCGGGACAGGGTCAGGATAATGAAAAACTGTTTTTT.

Worth noting for this clone: One end of the junction fails to match germline, which may point to a read error. This chain uses TRBV7-7 with TRBJ2-3, with a possible D match to TRBD1 (5 bases). This CDR3 spans 15 amino acids. CDR1 SSHAT and CDR2 FNYEAQ come from the germline V gene (reference sequence). CDR3 loop: CASSPTTAHTDTQYF. In DNA, the CDR3 is TGTGCTAGCAGCCCAACGACAGCTCACACAGATACGCAGTATTTT.

The rearrangement links TRBV10-2 to TRBJ2-7; 7 bases match TRBD1. The CDR3 extends over 14 amino acids. J gave up 0 bases and V 2 bases, and 1 base lay outside the gene matches. The V gene's germline CDR1 is WSHSY and CDR2 SAAADI. In nucleotides, the CDR3 is TGCGCCAGCAGTGAGGGGACAGTCTCCTACGAGCAGTACTTC. Encoded protein: CASSEGTVSYEQYF.

V and J are TRBV27 and TRBJ1-1; TRBD1 agrees at 7 bases. This CDR3 is 11 amino acids long. In germline, CDR1 is MNHEY, CDR2 SMNVEV (reference sequence). Trimming cost V 8 bases and J 6 bases; bases outside gene matches: 3. CDR3 nucleotide sequence: TGTGCCAGCCGACAGGGCTCTGAAGCTTTCTTT. This codes for CASRQGSEAFF.

The chain is built from TRBV7-2 and TRBJ2-5, with 7 nucleotides matching TRBD1. J gave up 5 bases and V 1 base, and 4 bases lay outside the gene matches. CDR1 and CDR2 from the germline V gene are SGHTA and FQGNSA. The CDR3 is 14 amino acids. The CDR3: CASSLGQGWETQYF. For the CDR3, the DNA is TGTGCCAGCAGCTTAGGACAGGGTTGGGAGACCCAGTACTTC.

The rearrangement uses TRBV19 and TRBJ2-4; 9 positions agree with TRBD2. The CDR3 length is 16 residues. V lost 4 bases and J lost 2; bases outside the gene matches: 6. Germline-derived CDR1 and CDR2 are LNHDA and SQIVND (reference sequence). The CDR3 nucleotides are TGTGCCAGTAGTACGGGACTAGCTCAGACCAAAAACATTCAGTACTTC. Translating it yields CASSTGLAQTKNIQYF.

The chain employs TRBV30 and TRBJ2-7; D not certain. Germline V lookup: CDR1 GTSNPN, CDR2 SVGIG (reference sequence). This CDR3 has 11 amino acids. With 1 base removed from V and 4 bases from J, the gap between germline ends came to 5 bases. The DNA for the CDR3 is TGTGCCTGGAGTGACGGGTACGAGCAGTACTTC. It is translated as CAWSDGYEQYF.

The rearrangement uses TRBV7-8 and TRBJ2-5; 11 nucleotides line up with TRBD1. CDR3 length: 17 amino acids. The V and J ends lost 1 base and 2 bases, in that order; junction bases with no gene match: 6. The germline CDR1 and CDR2 sequences are SGHVS and FQNEAQ. The CDR3 DNA is TGTGCCAGCAGCTTAGTTGCCGGGACAGGGGGTCAAGAGACCCAGTACTTC. The encoded protein is CASSLVAGTGGQETQYF.

V usage is TRBV10-2 and J usage is TRBJ2-7; tentative D call: TRBD2 (6 bases). Trimming pared 11 bases from V and 4 bases from J, leaving 15 bases between. Germline CDR1 and CDR2: WSHSY and SAAADI. The CDR3 spans 12 residues. The CDR3 spells CASQLGGYEQYF. The CDR3 coding sequence is TGCGCCTCCCAGTTGGGGGGATACGAGCAGTACTTC.

This clone was counted once. The chain combines TRBV4-1 with TRBJ2-6, with 8 bases that match TRBD1. The CDR3 has 18 amino acids. Germline loops: CDR1 MGHRA, CDR2 YSYEKL. Losses at the gene ends were 5 bases for V and 4 bases for J; bases not matched to a gene: 13. The CDR3 loop is CASSSLNPGGAGANVLTF. CDR3 sequence (DNA): TGCGCCAGCAGCTCGCTGAACCCAGGGGGCGCGGGGGCCAACGTCCTGACTTTC.

The chain couples TRBV4-3 to TRBJ2-2; D may be TRBD1 (5 bases). The ends were cut back, 0 bases at V and 7 bases at J, with 9 bases in the middle. Germline V gene sequence: CDR1 LGHNA, CDR2 YSLEER. The CDR3 spans 14 residues. CDR3 nucleotide sequence: TGCGCCAGCAGCCAAGATCAGGGTGGCGGGGAGCTGTTTTTT. Translating gives CASSQDQGGGELFF.

This clone was detected once. This chain joins TRBV19 and TRBJ2-3; 10 positions agree with TRBD2. V dropped 1 base and J dropped 7; count of bases not matched to a gene: 5. CDR1 and CDR2 (germline): LNHDA, SQIVND (reference sequence). The CDR3 extends over 15 amino acids. The CDR3 region is CASSIGPSGSYTQYF. The CDR3 DNA is TGTGCCAGTAGTATAGGGCCTAGCGGGAGTTATACGCAGTATTTT.

V and J are TRBV11-3 and TRBJ1-1; a weak D match, TRBD1 (5 bases). This CDR3 comprises 14 residues. CDR1 and CDR2 from the germline V gene are SGHNT and YENEEA. V was clipped by 5 bases and J by 5 bases, with 15 bases between them. CDR3 DNA sequence: TGTGCCAGCAGCCCCGGGGGGGGTCGGACTGAAGCTTTCTTT. Its protein product is CASSPGGGRTEAFF.

The rearrangement uses TRBV15 and TRBJ2-1; D gene uncertain. Germline CDR1 is LNHNV and CDR2 is YYDKDF (reference sequence). Trimming cost V 1 base and J 7 bases, with 5 bases left between them. The CDR3 is 12 amino acids. DNA for the CDR3: TGTGCCACCAGCAGAGTCCCTAATGAGCAGTTCTTC. Protein: CATSRVPNEQFF. The full variable domain, completed using reference TRBV15 and TRBJ2-1, is DAMVIQNPRYQVTQFGKPVTLSCSQTLNHNVMYWYQQKSSQAPKLLFHYYDKDFNNEADTPDNFQSRRPNTSFCFLDIRSPGLGDTAMYLCATSRVPNEQFFGPGTRLTVL.

The rearrangement uses TRBV6-5 and TRBJ2-1, with TRBD1 identical over 8 bases. The CDR3 runs to 14 residues. V was pared by 8 bases and J by 5 bases, with 8 bases of the junction left unmatched. Germline lookup yields CDR1 MNHEY and CDR2 SVGAGI. This chain's CDR3 is CASQGQVGDNEQFF. Written as DNA, the CDR3 is TGTGCCAGCCAGGGACAGGTAGGCGACAATGAGCAGTTCTTC.

The chain uses TRBV4-2 and TRBJ2-7, with no clear D. Germline V gives CDR1 LGHNA, CDR2 YNFKEQ. V lost 3 bases and J 3 bases, leaving 9 bases between the germline ends. The CDR3 sequence is 13 residues long. The CDR3 nucleotides read TGTGCCAGCAGCCACAAAGGAGACTACGAGCAGTACTTC. This translates into CASSHKGDYEQYF.

The CDR3 coding sequence is TGTGCCAGCAGCTATCGCGGACAGGGTCATGGCTACACCTTC. Translated: CASSYRGQGHGYTF. The chain couples TRBV5-4 to TRBJ1-2, with 8 bases matching TRBD1. J was trimmed by 6 bases and V by 3 bases; bases with no gene match: 7. This CDR3 has 14 residues. Germline CDR1 SGHNT, CDR2 YYREEE (reference sequence).

The genes are TRBV29-1 and TRBJ2-5; 9 bases match TRBD1. V gave up 7 bases and J gave up 4 bases; unmatched junction bases: 7. Germline lookup yields CDR1 SQVTM and CDR2 ANQGSEA. The CDR3 is made up of 13 amino acids. CDR3 residues: CSGRQGVVETQYF. As DNA, the CDR3 is TGCAGCGGGCGACAGGGGGTCGTAGAGACCCAGTACTTC.

This rearrangement joins TRBV27 to TRBJ1-5, with no clear D. Per germline, CDR1 MNHEY and CDR2 SMNVEV (reference sequence). The V and J ends lost 2 bases and 2 bases respectively, with 4 bases between them. This CDR3 spans 13 amino acids. In DNA, the CDR3 is TGTGCCAGCAGTTTACAGGGCAATCAGCCCCAGCATTTT. Amino acid sequence: CASSLQGNQPQHF.

The chain combines TRBV28 with TRBJ2-4, with D tentatively TRBD2 (5 bases). V was clipped by 5 bases and J by 1 base, with 15 bases between them. Germline-derived CDR1 and CDR2 are MDHEN and SYDVKM. The CDR3 is 16 residues long. The CDR3 sequence is CASSPTVGEAKNIQYF. The CDR3 region has the DNA TGTGCCAGCAGTCCCACGGTTGGGGAGGCCAAAAACATTCAGTACTTC.

CDR3 region: CASSFGQRYEQYF. The CDR3 coding sequence is TGTGCCAGCAGTTTCGGACAGCGGTACGAGCAGTACTTC. V usage is TRBV27 and J usage is TRBJ2-7; the D gene is possibly TRBD1 (6 bases). V gave up 3 bases and J gave up 4 bases, with 10 bases separating them. This CDR3 is built from 13 residues. From germline, CDR1 is MNHEY and CDR2 SMNVEV (reference sequence).

The chain joins TRBV19 to TRBJ1-2; D gene ambiguous. Trimming pared 0 bases from V and 4 bases from J, leaving 9 bases between. The length of the CDR3 is 14 residues. Germline V CDR1 and CDR2: LNHDA, SQIVND (reference sequence). The CDR3 here is CASSIDGLIYGYTF. As DNA, the CDR3 is TGTGCCAGTAGTATAGATGGACTGATCTATGGCTACACCTTC.

In regard to this clone: The sample holds other DNA sequences that translate to the same CDR3. The chain has TRBV7-9 and TRBJ2-1, with D perhaps matching TRBD2 (5 bases). The CDR3 runs 14 residues. The V end lost 5 bases, the J end lost 1 base, and 9 bases lay between the germline ends. CDR1 is SEHNR and CDR2 is FQNEAQ in the germline V gene (reference sequence). CDR3 nucleotide sequence: TGTGCCAGCAGCCTACGGGGATCCTACAATGAGCAGTTCTTC. Translated, it gives CASSLRGSYNEQFF.

The rearrangement links TRBV11-3 to TRBJ2-1; D not certain. This CDR3 spans 14 amino acids. V was clipped by 5 bases and J by 6 bases, with 14 bases between them. Germline lookup yields CDR1 SGHNT and CDR2 YENEEA. CDR3 nucleotides: TGTGCCAGCAGCCCCGGTTCCATGGTCAATGAGCAGTTCTTC. This sequence encodes CASSPGSMVNEQFF. The complete variable domain, with remaining parts taken from reference TRBV11-3 and TRBJ2-1, reads EAGVVQSPRYKIIEKKQPVAFWCNPISGHNTLYWYLQNLGQGPELLIRYENEEAVDDSQLPKDRFSAERLKGVDSTLKIQPAELGDSAVYLCASSPGSMVNEQFFGPGTRLTVL.

The chain has TRBV9 and TRBJ1-2; perhaps TRBD1 as D (6 bases). The germline V gene has CDR1 SGDLS and CDR2 YYNGEE. Trimming left V 4 bases short and J 6 bases short, with 10 bases between. The length of the CDR3 is 12 residues. Here the CDR3 reads CASSSHRDGYTF. Here the CDR3 DNA reads TGTGCCAGCAGCTCTCACAGGGATGGCTACACCTTC.

V is TRBV7-8 and J is TRBJ2-7; 9 bases map to TRBD2. Trimming cost V 0 bases and J 3 bases; bases outside gene matches: 3. Germline V gene sequence: CDR1 SGHVS, CDR2 FQNEAQ. The length of the CDR3 is 15 residues. CDR3 coding DNA: TGTGCCAGCAGCTTAGCCGGCGGGGGGGACTACGAGCAGTACTTC. It translates to CASSLAGGGDYEQYF.

This chain joins TRBV12-5 and TRBJ1-2; no reliable D call. V lost 5 bases and J 4 bases, leaving 14 bases between the germline ends. CDR1 and CDR2 from the germline V gene are LGHNT and FRNRAP. The length of the CDR3 is 14 residues. The DNA for the CDR3 is TGTGCTAGTGGTCCTAGACTCACTCCCTATGGCTACACCTTC. This encodes CASGPRLTPYGYTF.